Shown below are 2 T cell receptor beta chains from a single sample sequenced in a study of T cells in Graves' hyperthyroidism and ophthalmopathy. TCR beta CDR3 regions were amplified from RNA transcripts. Initially, a first-round RT-PCR of the TCR CDR3 employed the HTBI primer set. MiXCR, run by TCRdb on the multiplex PCR reads, gives a single entry per CDR3 protein. Of approximately 620,000 distinct CDR3 sequences in the sample, more than 15% were seen once. The sample taken for sequencing was blood. The receptors shown here come from a woman between 40 and 50 years old with Graves' ophthalmopathy.

This rearrangement joins TRBV7-2 to TRBJ1-2, with unresolved D. Germline-derived CDR1 and CDR2 are SGHTA and FQGNSA. V dropped 1 base and J dropped 4 bases, with 13 bases sitting between them. This CDR3 has 15 amino acids. CDR3 residues: CASSLDPVGSYGYTF. The DNA for the CDR3 is TGTGCCAGCAGCTTAGATCCGGTTGGAAGCTATGGCTACACCTTC.

This clonotype was seen ten or more times. The CDR3: CASSPTSGSQDEQFF. The DNA for the CDR3 is TGTGCCAGCAGCCCCACTAGCGGGAGTCAGGATGAGCAGTTCTTC. The V call is TRBV5-5, the J call TRBJ2-1, with 11 bases lining up with TRBD2. The CDR3 runs 15 residues. Germline V gene lookup returns CDR1 SGHKS and CDR2 YYEKEE (reference sequence). J gave up 8 bases and V 4 bases, and 8 bases lay outside the gene matches.